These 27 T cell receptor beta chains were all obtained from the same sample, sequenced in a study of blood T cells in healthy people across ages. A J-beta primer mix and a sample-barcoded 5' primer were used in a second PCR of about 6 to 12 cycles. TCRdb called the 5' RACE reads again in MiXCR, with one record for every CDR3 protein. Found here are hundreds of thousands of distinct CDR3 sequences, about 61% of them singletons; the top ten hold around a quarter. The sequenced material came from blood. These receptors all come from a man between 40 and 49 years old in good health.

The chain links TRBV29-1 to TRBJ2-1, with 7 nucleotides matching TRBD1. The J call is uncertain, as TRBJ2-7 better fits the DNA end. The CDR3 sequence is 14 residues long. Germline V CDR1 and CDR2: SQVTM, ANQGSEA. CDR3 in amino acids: CSVDQGGAYNEQYF. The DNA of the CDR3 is TGCAGCGTTGATCAAGGGGGCGCTTACAATGAGCAGTACTTC.

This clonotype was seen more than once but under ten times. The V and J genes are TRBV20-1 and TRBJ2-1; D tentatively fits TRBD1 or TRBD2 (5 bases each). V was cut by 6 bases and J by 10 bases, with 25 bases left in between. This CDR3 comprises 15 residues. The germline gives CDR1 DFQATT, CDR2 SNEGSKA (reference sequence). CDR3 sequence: CSAGGLVRTGGEQFF. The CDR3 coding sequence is TGCAGTGCGGGCGGTTTAGTAAGAACAGGAGGCGAGCAGTTCTTC.

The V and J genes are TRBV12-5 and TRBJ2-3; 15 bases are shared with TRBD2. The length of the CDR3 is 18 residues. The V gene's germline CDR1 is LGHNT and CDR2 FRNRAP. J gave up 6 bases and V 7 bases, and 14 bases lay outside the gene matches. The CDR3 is CASAQIGTSGRSLDTQYF. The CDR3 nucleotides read TGTGCTAGTGCCCAGATCGGGACTAGCGGGAGGAGCTTGGATACGCAGTATTTT.

As DNA, the CDR3 is TGTGCCAGCAGCTTTTACAACGACCAAGAGACCCAGTACTTC. It yields the protein CASSFYNDQETQYF. The chain joins TRBV7-2 to TRBJ2-5; D gene uncertain. CDR3 length: 14 residues. Germline V gives CDR1 SGHTA, CDR2 FQGNSA. The V end was cut by 3 bases, the J end by 0 bases, with 8 bases between.

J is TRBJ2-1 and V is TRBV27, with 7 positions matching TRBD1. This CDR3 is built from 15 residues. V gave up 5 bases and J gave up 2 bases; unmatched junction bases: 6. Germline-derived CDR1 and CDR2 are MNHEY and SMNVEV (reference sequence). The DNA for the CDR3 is TGTGCCAGCAGTAACACAGGGGATACCTACAATGAGCAGTTCTTC. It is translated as CASSNTGDTYNEQFF.

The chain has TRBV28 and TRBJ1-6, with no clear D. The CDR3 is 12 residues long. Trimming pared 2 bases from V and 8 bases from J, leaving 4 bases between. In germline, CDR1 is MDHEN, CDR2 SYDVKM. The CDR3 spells CASSLEYSPLHF. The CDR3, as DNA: TGTGCCAGCAGTTTAGAGTATTCACCCCTCCACTTT.

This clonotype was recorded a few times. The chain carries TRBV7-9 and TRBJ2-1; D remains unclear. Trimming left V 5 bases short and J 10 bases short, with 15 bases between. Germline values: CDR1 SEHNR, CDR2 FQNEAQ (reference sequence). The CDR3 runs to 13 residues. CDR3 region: CASSQALGIEQFF. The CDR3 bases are TGTGCCAGCAGCCAGGCATTGGGAATCGAGCAGTTCTTC.

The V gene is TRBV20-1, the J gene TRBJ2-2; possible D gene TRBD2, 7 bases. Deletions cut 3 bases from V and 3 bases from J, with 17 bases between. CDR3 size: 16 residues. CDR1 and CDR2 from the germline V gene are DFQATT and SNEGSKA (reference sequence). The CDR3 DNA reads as TGCAGTGCTAGCGAGGGGGGGACGGAGCACACCGGGGAGCTGTTTTTT. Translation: CSASEGGTEHTGELFF.

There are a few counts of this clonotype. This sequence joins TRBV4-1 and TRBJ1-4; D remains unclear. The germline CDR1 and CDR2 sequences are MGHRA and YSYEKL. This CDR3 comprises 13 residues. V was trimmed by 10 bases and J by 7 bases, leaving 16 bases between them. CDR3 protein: CATLQPSPEKLFF. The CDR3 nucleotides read TGCGCCACTTTACAGCCATCGCCTGAAAAACTGTTTTTT.

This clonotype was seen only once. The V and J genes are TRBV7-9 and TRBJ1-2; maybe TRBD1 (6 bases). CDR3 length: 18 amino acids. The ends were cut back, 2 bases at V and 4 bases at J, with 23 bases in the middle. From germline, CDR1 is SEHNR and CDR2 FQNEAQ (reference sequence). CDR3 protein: CASSLSGGTGRGSYGYTF. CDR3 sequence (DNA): TGTGCCAGCAGCTTAAGCGGCGGAACGGGCAGGGGTAGCTATGGCTACACCTTC. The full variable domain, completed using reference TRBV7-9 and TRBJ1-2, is DTGVSQNPRHKITKRGQNVTFRCDPISEHNRLYWYRQTLGQGPEFLTYFQNEAQLEKSRLLSDRFSAERPKGSFSTLEIQRTEQGDSAMYLCASSLSGGTGRGSYGYTFGSGTRLTVV.

As DNA, the CDR3 is TGTGCCAGCGCAGGCTTCGGAGAGCAGTACTTC. Amino acid sequence: CASAGFGEQYF. The chain is built from TRBV28 and TRBJ2-7; D is ambiguous. CDR1 and CDR2 from the germline V gene are MDHEN and SYDVKM. The CDR3 is 11 amino acids. V was trimmed by 8 bases and J by 7 bases, leaving 12 bases between them.

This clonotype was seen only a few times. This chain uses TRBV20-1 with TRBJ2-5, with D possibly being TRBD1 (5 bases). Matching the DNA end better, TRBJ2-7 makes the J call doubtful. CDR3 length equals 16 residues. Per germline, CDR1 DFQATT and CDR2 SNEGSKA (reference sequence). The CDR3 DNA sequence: TGCAGTGCTAGACAGGGTCAGGACCCTTTTTTTTACGAGCAGTACTTC. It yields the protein CSARQGQDPFFYEQYF.

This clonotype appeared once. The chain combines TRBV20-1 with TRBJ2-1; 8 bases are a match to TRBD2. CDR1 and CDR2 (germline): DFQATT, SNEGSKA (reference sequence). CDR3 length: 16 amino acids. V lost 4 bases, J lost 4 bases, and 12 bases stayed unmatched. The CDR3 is CSATPFRGLGYNEQFF. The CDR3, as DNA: TGCAGTGCTACCCCTTTTCGGGGACTAGGATACAATGAGCAGTTCTTC.

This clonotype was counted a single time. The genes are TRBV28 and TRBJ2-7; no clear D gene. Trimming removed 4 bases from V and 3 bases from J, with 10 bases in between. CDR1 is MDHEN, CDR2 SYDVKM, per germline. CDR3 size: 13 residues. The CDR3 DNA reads TGTGCCAGCAGTTCTTTACCGATCTACGAGCAGTACTTC. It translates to CASSSLPIYEQYF.

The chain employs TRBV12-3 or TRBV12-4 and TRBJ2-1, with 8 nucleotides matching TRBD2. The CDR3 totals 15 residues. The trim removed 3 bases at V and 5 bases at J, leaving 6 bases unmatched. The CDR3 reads CASSFTSGDNNEQFF. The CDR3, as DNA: TGTGCCAGCAGTTTTACTAGCGGAGATAACAATGAGCAGTTCTTC.

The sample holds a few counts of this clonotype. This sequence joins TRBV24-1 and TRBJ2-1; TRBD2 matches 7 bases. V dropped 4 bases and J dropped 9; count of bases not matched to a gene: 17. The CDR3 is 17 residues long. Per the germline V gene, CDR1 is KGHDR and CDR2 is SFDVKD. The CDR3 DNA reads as TGTGCCACCAGTGAGCCCACAACGGGGGACTACAACGCTGAGCAGTTCTTC. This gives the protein CATSEPTTGDYNAEQFF.

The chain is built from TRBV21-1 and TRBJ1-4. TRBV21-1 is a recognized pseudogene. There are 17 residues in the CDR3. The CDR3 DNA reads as TGTGCCAGCGCCCAGACTCACGACGGGCGGGCTAATGAAGAACTGTTTTTT. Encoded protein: CASAQTHDGRANEELFF.

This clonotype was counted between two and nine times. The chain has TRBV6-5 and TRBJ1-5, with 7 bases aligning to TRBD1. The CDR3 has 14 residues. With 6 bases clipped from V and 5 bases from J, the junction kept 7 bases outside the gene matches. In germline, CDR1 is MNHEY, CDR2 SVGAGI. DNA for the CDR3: TGTGCCAGCAGGATAGGGGGCTACGATCAGCCCCAGCATTTT. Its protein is CASRIGGYDQPQHF.

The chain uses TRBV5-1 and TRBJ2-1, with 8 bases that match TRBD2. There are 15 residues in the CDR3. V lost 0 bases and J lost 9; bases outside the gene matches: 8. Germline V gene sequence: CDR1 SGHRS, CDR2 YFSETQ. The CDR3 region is CASSLAVAGSSEQFF. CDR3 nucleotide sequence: TGCGCCAGCAGCTTGGCCGTAGCGGGATCGAGTGAGCAGTTCTTC.

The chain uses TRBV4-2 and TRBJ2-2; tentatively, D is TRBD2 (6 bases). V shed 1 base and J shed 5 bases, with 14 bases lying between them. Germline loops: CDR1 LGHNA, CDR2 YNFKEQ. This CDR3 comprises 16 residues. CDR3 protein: CASSQVAGRVTGELFF. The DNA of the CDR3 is TGTGCCAGCAGCCAAGTTGCGGGACGAGTGACCGGGGAGCTGTTTTTT.

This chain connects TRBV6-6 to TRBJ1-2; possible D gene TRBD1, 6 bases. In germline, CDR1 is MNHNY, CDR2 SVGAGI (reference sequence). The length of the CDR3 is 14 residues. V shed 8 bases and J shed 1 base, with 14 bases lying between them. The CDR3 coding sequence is TGTGCCAGCGGACAGCCGAACCGTAACTATGGCTACACCTTC. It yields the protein CASGQPNRNYGYTF.

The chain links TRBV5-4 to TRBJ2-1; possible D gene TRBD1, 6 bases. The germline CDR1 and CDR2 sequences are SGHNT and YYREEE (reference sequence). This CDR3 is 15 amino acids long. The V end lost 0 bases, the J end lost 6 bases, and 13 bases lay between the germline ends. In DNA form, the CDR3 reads TGTGCCAGCAGCTTGGATTCTGCAGGGGTCAATGAGCAGTTCTTC. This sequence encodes CASSLDSAGVNEQFF.

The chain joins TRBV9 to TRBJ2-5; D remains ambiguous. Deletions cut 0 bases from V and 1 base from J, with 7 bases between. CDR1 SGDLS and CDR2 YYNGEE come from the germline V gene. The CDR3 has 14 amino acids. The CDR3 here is CASSVEWSQETQYF. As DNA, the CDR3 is TGTGCCAGCAGCGTAGAATGGAGCCAAGAGACCCAGTACTTC.

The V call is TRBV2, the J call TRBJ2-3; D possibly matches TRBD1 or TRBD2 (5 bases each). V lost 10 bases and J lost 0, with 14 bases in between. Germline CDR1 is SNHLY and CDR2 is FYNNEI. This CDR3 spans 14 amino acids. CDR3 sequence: CANQRGTSTDTQYF. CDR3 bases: TGTGCCAACCAGAGGGGAACTAGCACAGATACGCAGTATTTT.

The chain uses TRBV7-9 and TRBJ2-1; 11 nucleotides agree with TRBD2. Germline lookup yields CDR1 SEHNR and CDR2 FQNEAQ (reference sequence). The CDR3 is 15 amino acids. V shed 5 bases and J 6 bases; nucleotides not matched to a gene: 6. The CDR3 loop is CASSPPTSGTNEQFF. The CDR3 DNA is TGTGCCAGCAGCCCGCCGACTAGCGGGACCAATGAGCAGTTCTTC.

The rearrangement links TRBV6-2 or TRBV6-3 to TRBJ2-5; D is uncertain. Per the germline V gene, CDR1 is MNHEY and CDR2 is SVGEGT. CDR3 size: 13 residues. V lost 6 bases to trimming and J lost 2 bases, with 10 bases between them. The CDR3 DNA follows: TGTGCCAGCAGAGACTCTGCTCAAGAGACCCAGTACTTC. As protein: CASRDSAQETQYF.

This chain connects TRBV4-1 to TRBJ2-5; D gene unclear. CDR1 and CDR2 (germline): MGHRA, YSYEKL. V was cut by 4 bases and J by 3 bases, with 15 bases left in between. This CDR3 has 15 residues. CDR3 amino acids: CASSPMAGLEETQYF. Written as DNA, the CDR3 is TGCGCCAGCAGCCCCATGGCCGGGCTAGAAGAGACCCAGTACTTC.